These 32 T cell receptor beta chains originate from one sample sequenced in a study of blood T cell repertoires in COVID-19. The data were produced by immunoSEQ multiplex PCR, yet TCRdb's version contains in-frame clones alone and is incomplete. The table lists under 70,000 clones, 75% to 95% of them singletons. Sequenced sample: peripheral blood. Receptor source: a man older than 75 with acute or convalescent COVID-19.

V and J are TRBV7-3 and TRBJ2-1, with a weak D call TRBD2 (6 bases). The CDR3 length is 16 residues. V was cut by 3 bases and J by 0 bases, with 12 bases left in between. CDR1 is SGHTA and CDR2 is FQGTGA in the germline V gene. The chain's CDR3 is CASSLAGPGSYNEQFF. In DNA form, the CDR3 reads TGTGCCAGCAGCTTGGCGGGGCCGGGCTCCTACAATGAGCAGTTCTTC.

The CDR3: CASSPDEGGQPQHF. The CDR3 DNA reads as TGTGCCAGCTCACCAGATGAAGGGGGACAGCCCCAGCATTTT. V gene TRBV18 combines with J gene TRBJ1-5; maybe TRBD1 (6 bases). V was pared by 2 bases and J by 7 bases, with 12 bases between. CDR3 length equals 14 residues. Germline CDR1 and CDR2: KGHSH and LQKENI.

This rearrangement joins TRBV19 to TRBJ2-6, with D unresolved. With 3 bases removed from V and 0 bases from J, the gap between germline ends came to 12 bases. From germline, CDR1 is LNHDA and CDR2 SQIVND (reference sequence). CDR3 length: 17 residues. The CDR3: CASSIPRHFSGANVLTF. The CDR3 DNA follows: TGTGCCAGTAGTATCCCTCGACACTTCTCTGGGGCCAACGTCCTGACTTTC.

The CDR3 sequence: CASNPRTTNYGYTF. The CDR3 region has the DNA TGTGCCAGCAACCCAAGGACAACCAACTATGGCTACACCTTC. The genes are TRBV2 and TRBJ1-2, with D perhaps TRBD1 (5 bases). The V and J ends lost 7 bases and 2 bases respectively, with 14 bases between them. This CDR3 spans 14 amino acids. The V gene's germline CDR1 is SNHLY and CDR2 FYNNEI.

J is TRBJ1-4 and V is TRBV13; a weak D match, TRBD1 (5 bases). CDR3 length equals 15 residues. V was trimmed by 4 bases and J by 5 bases, leaving 14 bases between them. CDR1 is PRHDT and CDR2 is FYEKMQ in the germline V gene (reference sequence). The CDR3, as DNA: TGTGCCAGCAGCTCCCTAGACAGAGGCAATGAAAAACTGTTTTTT. Translation: CASSSLDRGNEKLFF.

This clone has only one observation. V gene TRBV28 combines with J gene TRBJ1-1; D perhaps matches TRBD1 (5 bases). Germline-derived CDR1 and CDR2 are MDHEN and SYDVKM. Trimming pared 6 bases from V and 0 bases from J, leaving 14 bases between. The CDR3 runs 15 residues. The CDR3 nucleotides are TGTGCCAGCAGGTCCTCGGGACTGATGAACACTGAAGCTTTCTTT. This codes for CASRSSGLMNTEAFF.

The chain combines TRBV7-6 with TRBJ2-3, with 11 bases matching TRBD1. This CDR3 comprises 16 residues. The J segment lost 3 bases and the V segment lost 5 bases, leaving 7 bases of the junction unmatched. Germline values: CDR1 SGHVS, CDR2 FNYEAQ. CDR3 DNA: TGTGCCAGCAGCCCGCGGGACAGGGGGAGGACAGATACGCAGTATTTT. It yields the protein CASSPRDRGRTDTQYF. Complete variable domain (other parts from reference TRBV7-6 and TRBJ2-3): GAGVSQSPRYKVTKRGQDVALRCDPISGHVSLYWYRQALGQGPEFLTYFNYEAQQDKSGLPNDRFSAERPEGSISTLTIQRTEQRDSAMYRCASSPRDRGRTDTQYFGPGTRLTVL.

This clone occurred once. The chain uses TRBV10-3 and TRBJ1-5; D gene uncertain. Germline-derived CDR1 and CDR2 are ENHRY and SYGVKD. CDR3 length equals 13 residues. Trimming stripped 4 bases from V and 2 bases from J, with 6 bases between. In DNA form, the CDR3 reads TGTGCCATCAGTGCCACAGGCAATCAGCCCCAGCATTTT. It specifies CAISATGNQPQHF.

The rearrangement links TRBV6-6 to TRBJ1-4; 10 bases line up with TRBD1. The CDR3 contains 14 residues. Germline-derived CDR1 and CDR2 are MNHNY and SVGAGI (reference sequence). The ends lost 7 bases at V and 5 bases at J; junction bases unmatched: 4. The CDR3 DNA reads as TGTGCCAGCAACCCGGGACAGGGGAATGAAAAACTGTTTTTT. It codes for CASNPGQGNEKLFF.

V and J are TRBV30 and TRBJ1-4; possibly TRBD1 for D (6 bases). The length of the CDR3 is 14 residues. Germline values: CDR1 GTSNPN, CDR2 SVGIG (reference sequence). Trimming removed 1 base at V and 4 bases at J, with 10 bases between. CDR3 loop: CAWSAGALNEKLFF. DNA for the CDR3: TGTGCCTGGAGTGCAGGGGCACTTAATGAAAAACTGTTTTTT.

The J gene is TRBJ2-3, the V gene TRBV30; TRBD2 might be the D (5 bases). V lost 4 bases to trimming and J lost 1 base, with 15 bases between them. Germline values: CDR1 GTSNPN, CDR2 SVGIG (reference sequence). This CDR3 contains 15 residues. The CDR3 region is CAWTPRRRGTDTQYF. CDR3 bases: TGTGCCTGGACCCCCCGCAGGCGGGGCACAGATACGCAGTATTTT.

The chain combines TRBV11-2 with TRBJ2-1; D might be TRBD2 (6 bases). Trimming stripped 0 bases from V and 8 bases from J, with 14 bases between. There are 15 residues in the CDR3. CDR1 is SGHAT and CDR2 is FQNNGV in the germline V gene. CDR3 protein: CASSLDLRGFDEQFF. In DNA form, the CDR3 reads TGTGCCAGCAGCTTAGATCTTCGGGGGTTCGATGAGCAGTTCTTC.

The V call is TRBV6-6, the J call TRBJ2-7, with 12 bases aligning to TRBD1. Germline-derived CDR1 and CDR2 are MNHNY and SVGAGI (reference sequence). The J segment lost 4 bases and the V segment lost 5 bases, leaving 6 bases of the junction unmatched. This CDR3 spans 15 amino acids. The CDR3: CASSLGTGGGYEQYF. As DNA, the CDR3 is TGTGCCAGCAGTCTCGGGACAGGGGGCGGATACGAGCAGTACTTC.

The J gene is TRBJ1-4, the V gene TRBV28; D perhaps matches TRBD1 (5 bases). Trimming cost V 7 bases and J 6 bases, with 18 bases left between them. Germline V gene sequence: CDR1 MDHEN, CDR2 SYDVKM. This CDR3 comprises 15 residues. The CDR3 coding sequence is TGTGCCAGCACTACCCCATTGGCAGGGCATGAAAAACTGTTTTTT. It yields the protein CASTTPLAGHEKLFF.

The chain couples TRBV7-8 to TRBJ1-2, with D tentatively TRBD1 (5 bases). The length of the CDR3 is 15 residues. CDR1 and CDR2 from the germline V gene are SGHVS and FQNEAQ. V shed 3 bases and J shed 6 bases, with 17 bases lying between them. CDR3 nucleotides: TGTGCCAGCAGCTTCACCGACAGAGCTGCGGATGGCTACACCTTC. This sequence encodes CASSFTDRAADGYTF.

This clone was seen a single time. V usage is TRBV7-3 and J usage is TRBJ2-1; 7 nucleotides align to TRBD1. The junction had 12 bases not matched to a gene; V was cut back by 4 bases and J by 9 bases. This CDR3 comprises 15 residues. Germline V gene data show CDR1 as SGHTA and CDR2 as FQGTGA. CDR3 in amino acids: CASSSRQGGMGEQFF. In DNA, the CDR3 is TGTGCCAGCAGCTCGAGACAGGGTGGTATGGGTGAGCAGTTCTTC.

The chain combines TRBV5-4 with TRBJ1-6; tentative D call: TRBD1 (6 bases). V was shortened by 4 bases and J by 9 bases, with 14 bases between the two germline ends. CDR1 is SGHNT and CDR2 is YYREEE in the germline V gene (reference sequence). There are 14 residues in the CDR3. CDR3 nucleotides: TGTGCCAGCAGCGACGGGGGGGCTTCTTCACCCCTCCACTTT. Encoded protein: CASSDGGASSPLHF.

The rearrangement links TRBV19 to TRBJ2-2; 16 bases line up with TRBD2. The CDR3 is 15 residues long. V lost 10 bases, J lost 6 bases, and 5 bases stayed unmatched. The V gene's germline CDR1 is LNHDA and CDR2 SQIVND (reference sequence). CDR3 amino acids: CATSGLAGGPGELFF. In DNA form, the CDR3 reads TGTGCCACCTCGGGACTAGCGGGGGGGCCCGGGGAGCTGTTTTTT.

The chain couples TRBV7-9 to TRBJ2-2; TRBD2 is a possible D gene (7 bases). The CDR3 has 17 amino acids. V lost 7 bases, J lost 0 bases, and 18 bases lay in between. The germline CDR1 and CDR2 sequences are SEHNR and FQNEAQ (reference sequence). CDR3 nucleotides: TGTGCCAGCAAACAAGGGGGAGGGAGAACGAACACCGGGGAGCTGTTTTTT. This encodes CASKQGGGRTNTGELFF.

This rearrangement joins TRBV30 to TRBJ1-2; tentative D call: TRBD1 (5 bases). Trimming removed 0 bases from V and 3 bases from J, with 14 bases in between. Germline V lookup: CDR1 GTSNPN, CDR2 SVGIG (reference sequence). There are 15 residues in the CDR3. The CDR3 is CAWSVASGGDYGYTF. The CDR3 coding sequence is TGTGCCTGGAGTGTCGCCAGCGGGGGGGACTATGGCTACACCTTC.

The chain employs TRBV7-9 and TRBJ2-1; TRBD2 matches 8 bases. CDR1 and CDR2 from the germline V gene are SEHNR and FQNEAQ (reference sequence). CDR3 length equals 15 residues. Trimming removed 5 bases from V and 5 bases from J; junction bases left unmatched: 8. CDR3 protein: CASSHRGGPHNEQFF. In nucleotides, the CDR3 is TGTGCCAGCAGCCATCGCGGGGGGCCCCACAATGAGCAGTTCTTC.

The chain's CDR3 is CAISRGTNTEAFF. The CDR3 nucleotides read TGTGCCATCAGCAGGGGAACGAACACTGAAGCTTTCTTT. This sequence joins TRBV10-3 and TRBJ1-1; maybe TRBD1 (6 bases). CDR3 length equals 13 residues. Germline lookup yields CDR1 ENHRY and CDR2 SYGVKD. V lost 6 bases, J lost 1 base, and 9 bases lay in between.

The rearrangement uses TRBV6-2 or TRBV6-3 and TRBJ1-2; D unclear. The CDR3 runs to 14 residues. V lost 2 bases, J lost 1 base, and 8 bases lay in between. CDR1 and CDR2 (germline): MNHEY, SVGEGT. The CDR3 region is CASSYATINYGYTF. As DNA, the CDR3 is TGTGCCAGCAGTTACGCGACAATTAACTATGGCTACACCTTC.

The count of this clone is one. This chain connects TRBV6-1 to TRBJ2-1; 8 positions match TRBD2. Trimming at V came to 2 bases and at J to 8 bases, leaving 8 bases not matched to a gene. This CDR3 region has 15 residues. Germline loops: CDR1 MNHNS, CDR2 SASEGT. CDR3 sequence: CASSEIGGGPYEQFF. In DNA, the CDR3 is TGTGCCAGCAGTGAAATCGGGGGGGGGCCCTATGAGCAGTTCTTC.

The chain joins TRBV27 to TRBJ2-7; 12 bases line up with TRBD1. Germline trimming cut 5 bases from V and 3 bases from J; bases unmatched to any gene: 5. The CDR3 loop spans 15 amino acids. Germline V CDR1 and CDR2: MNHEY, SMNVEV (reference sequence). CDR3 nucleotides: TGTGCCAGCAGTCCAGGGACAGGGGGCGTCTACGAGCAGTACTTC. Translating it yields CASSPGTGGVYEQYF.

This chain connects TRBV18 to TRBJ2-3, with TRBD2 identical over 8 bases. The V gene end was trimmed by 6 bases and the J gene end by 2 bases; junction bases not matched to a gene: 10. Germline values: CDR1 KGHSH, CDR2 LQKENI. This CDR3 is built from 16 residues. This CDR3 reads CASSTRASGHTDTQYF. CDR3 DNA sequence: TGTGCCAGCTCGACTCGCGCTAGCGGGCACACAGATACGCAGTATTTT.

CDR3 sequence reads: CASSAGTSGAGETQYF. DNA of the CDR3: TGTGCCAGCAGCGCCGGGACTAGCGGGGCGGGAGAGACCCAGTACTTC. The chain carries TRBV5-4 and TRBJ2-5, with 13 bases aligning to TRBD2. Germline assignment: CDR1 SGHNT and CDR2 YYREEE (reference sequence). The CDR3 spans 16 residues. The V segment lost 4 bases and the J segment 4 bases; nucleotides outside the gene matches: 7.

This sequence joins TRBV6-5 and TRBJ1-3; possible D gene TRBD1, 5 bases. This CDR3 is 13 amino acids long. Trimming took 5 bases from V and 4 from J, leaving 9 bases between them. Germline CDR1 reads MNHEY; CDR2 reads SVGAGI. The CDR3 region is CASSRRGGNTIYF. Here the CDR3 DNA reads TGTGCCAGCAGTAGGAGGGGCGGAAACACCATATATTTT.

The V call is TRBV29-1, the J call TRBJ1-2; D unclear. Trimming pared 7 bases from V and 7 bases from J, leaving 16 bases between. Germline-derived CDR1 and CDR2 are SQVTM and ANQGSEA. The CDR3 contains 12 residues. The CDR3 DNA reads as TGCAGCGCCTCCGGGGAGGGCTTTGGCTACACCTTC. Protein sequence: CSASGEGFGYTF.

The gene calls are TRBV5-1 and TRBJ2-3; 9 bases line up with TRBD1. V shed 2 bases, J shed 3 bases, and the junction held 7 bases outside the gene matches. The CDR3 runs to 16 residues. CDR1 is SGHRS, CDR2 YFSETQ, per germline. The CDR3 here is CASSLPGTGSTDTQYF. The DNA for the CDR3 is TGCGCCAGCAGCTTACCCGGGACAGGGTCGACAGATACGCAGTATTTT.

The chain carries TRBV3-1 (or the pseudogene TRBV3-2) and TRBJ2-3; the D gene is possibly TRBD1 (5 bases). Trimming pared 0 bases from V and 1 base from J, leaving 11 bases between. This CDR3 spans 16 amino acids. In germline, CDR1 is LGHDT, CDR2 YNNKEL (reference sequence). CDR3 amino acids: CASSQDLVQGTDTQYF. For the CDR3, the DNA is TGTGCCAGCAGCCAAGATTTAGTACAGGGCACAGATACGCAGTATTTT.

This chain uses TRBV2 with TRBJ1-4; D ambiguous. CDR3 length equals 16 residues. Between the trimmed V and J ends, which lost 5 bases and 6 bases, there was a span of 19 bases. Germline loops: CDR1 SNHLY, CDR2 FYNNEI. Here the CDR3 reads CASSLPPAGLDEKLFF. The CDR3 DNA reads TGTGCCAGCAGTTTACCCCCTGCGGGCCTTGATGAAAAACTGTTTTTT.